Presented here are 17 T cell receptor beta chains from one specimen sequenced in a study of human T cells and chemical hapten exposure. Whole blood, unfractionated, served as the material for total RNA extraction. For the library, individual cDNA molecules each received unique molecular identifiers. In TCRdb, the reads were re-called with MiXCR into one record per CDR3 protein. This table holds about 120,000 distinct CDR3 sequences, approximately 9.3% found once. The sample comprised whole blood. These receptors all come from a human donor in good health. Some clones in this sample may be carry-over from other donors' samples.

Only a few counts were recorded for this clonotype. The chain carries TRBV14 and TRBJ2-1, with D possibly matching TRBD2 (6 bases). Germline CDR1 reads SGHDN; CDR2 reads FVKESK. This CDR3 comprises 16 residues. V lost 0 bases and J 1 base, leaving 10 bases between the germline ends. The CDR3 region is CASSQDPRESYNEQFF. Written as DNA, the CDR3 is TGTGCCAGCAGCCAAGATCCACGGGAGTCCTACAATGAGCAGTTCTTC.

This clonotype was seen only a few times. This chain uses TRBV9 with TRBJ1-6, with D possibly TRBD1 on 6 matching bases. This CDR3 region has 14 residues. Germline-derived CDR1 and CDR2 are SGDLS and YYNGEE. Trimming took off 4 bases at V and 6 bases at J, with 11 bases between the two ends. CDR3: CASSQTGPNSPLHF. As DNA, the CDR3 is TGTGCCAGCAGCCAGACAGGACCTAATTCACCCCTCCACTTT. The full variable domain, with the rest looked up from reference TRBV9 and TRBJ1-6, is DSGVTQTPKHLITATGQRVTLRCSPRSGDLSVYWYQQSLDQGLQFLIQYYNGEERAKGNILERFSAQQFPDLHSELNLSSLELGDSALYFCASSQTGPNSPLHFGNGTRLTVT.

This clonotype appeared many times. The CDR3 sequence: CASTSQPNTEAFF. For the CDR3, the DNA is TGTGCCAGCACTAGTCAGCCGAACACTGAAGCTTTCTTT. J is TRBJ1-1 and V is TRBV7-9; unclear D gene. CDR3 length: 13 residues. Trimming stripped 7 bases from V and 1 base from J, with 10 bases between. In germline, CDR1 is SEHNR, CDR2 FQNEAQ (reference sequence).

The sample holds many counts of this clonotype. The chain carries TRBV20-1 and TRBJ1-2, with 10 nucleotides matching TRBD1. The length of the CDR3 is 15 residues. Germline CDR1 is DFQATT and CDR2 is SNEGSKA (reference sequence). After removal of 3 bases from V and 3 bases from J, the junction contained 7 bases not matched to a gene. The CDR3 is CSASPRTGGYYGYTF. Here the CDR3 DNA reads TGCAGTGCTAGCCCGCGGACAGGGGGTTACTATGGCTACACCTTC.

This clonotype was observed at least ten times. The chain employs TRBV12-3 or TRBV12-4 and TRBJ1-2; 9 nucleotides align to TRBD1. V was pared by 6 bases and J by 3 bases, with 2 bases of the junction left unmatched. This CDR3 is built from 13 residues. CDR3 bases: TGTGCCAGCAGGGGACAGGGTGACTATGGCTACACCTTC. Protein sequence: CASRGQGDYGYTF.

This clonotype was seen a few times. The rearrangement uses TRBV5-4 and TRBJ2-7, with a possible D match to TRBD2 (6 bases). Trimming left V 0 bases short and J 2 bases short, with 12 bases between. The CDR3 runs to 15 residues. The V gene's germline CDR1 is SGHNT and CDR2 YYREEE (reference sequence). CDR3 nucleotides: TGTGCCAGCAGCTTGGCCGGAGGGAGAACCTACGAGCAGTACTTC. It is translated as CASSLAGGRTYEQYF.

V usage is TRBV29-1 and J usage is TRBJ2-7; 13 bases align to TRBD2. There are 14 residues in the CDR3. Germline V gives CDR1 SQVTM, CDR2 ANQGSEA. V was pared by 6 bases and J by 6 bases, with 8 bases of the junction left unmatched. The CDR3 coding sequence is TGCAGCGTCGGACTAGCGGGAGCAGGCGGCGAGCAGTACTTC. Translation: CSVGLAGAGGEQYF.

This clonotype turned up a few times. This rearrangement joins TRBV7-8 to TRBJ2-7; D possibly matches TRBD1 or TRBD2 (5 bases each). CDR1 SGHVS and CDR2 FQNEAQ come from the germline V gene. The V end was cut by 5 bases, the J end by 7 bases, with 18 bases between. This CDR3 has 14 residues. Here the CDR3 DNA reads TGTGCCAGCAGCGCCCGGGACGGTATTGGTGAGCAGTACTTC. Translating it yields CASSARDGIGEQYF.

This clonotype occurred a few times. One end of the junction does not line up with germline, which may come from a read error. The CDR3 DNA follows: TGTGCCACCAGTGAAGGGACAGGGTGGGCCGGGATGAACACTGAAGCTTTCTTT. Translation: CATSEGTGWAGMNTEAFF. The rearrangement joins TRBV10-3 to TRBJ1-1, with 9 bases matching TRBD1. The germline V gene encodes CDR1 ENHRY and CDR2 SYGVKD. This CDR3 region has 18 residues.

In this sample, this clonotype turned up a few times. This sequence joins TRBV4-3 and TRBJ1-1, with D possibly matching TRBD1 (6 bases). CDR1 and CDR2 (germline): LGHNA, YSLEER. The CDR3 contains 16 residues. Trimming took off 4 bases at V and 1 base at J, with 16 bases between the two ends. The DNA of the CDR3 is TGCGCCAGCAGCCCGGGAAGGGGGTCGGGGAACACTGAAGCTTTCTTT. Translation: CASSPGRGSGNTEAFF.

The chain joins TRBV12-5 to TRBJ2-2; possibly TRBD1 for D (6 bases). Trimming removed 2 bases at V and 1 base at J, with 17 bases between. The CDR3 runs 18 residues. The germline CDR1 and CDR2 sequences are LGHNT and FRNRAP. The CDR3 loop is CASGLFVDSRKNTGELFF. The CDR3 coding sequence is TGTGCTAGTGGTTTGTTTGTGGACAGCCGAAAGAACACCGGGGAGCTGTTTTTT.

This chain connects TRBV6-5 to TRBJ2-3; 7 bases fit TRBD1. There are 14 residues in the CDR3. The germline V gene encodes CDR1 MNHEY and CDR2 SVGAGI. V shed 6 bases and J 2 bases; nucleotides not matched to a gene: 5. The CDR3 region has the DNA TGTGCCAGCAGGTGGGGACAGTCCACAGATACGCAGTATTTT. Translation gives CASRWGQSTDTQYF.

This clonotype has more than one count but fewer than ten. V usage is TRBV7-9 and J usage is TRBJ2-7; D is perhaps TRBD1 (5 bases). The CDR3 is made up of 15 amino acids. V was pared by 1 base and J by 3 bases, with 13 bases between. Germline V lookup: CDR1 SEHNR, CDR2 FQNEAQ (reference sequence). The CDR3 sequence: CASSLVVGPNYEQYF. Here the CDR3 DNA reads TGTGCCAGCAGCTTAGTGGTGGGGCCTAACTACGAGCAGTACTTC.

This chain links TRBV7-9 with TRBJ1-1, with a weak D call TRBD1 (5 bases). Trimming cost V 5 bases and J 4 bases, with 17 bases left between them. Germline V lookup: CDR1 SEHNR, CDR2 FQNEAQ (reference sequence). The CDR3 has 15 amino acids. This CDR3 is CASSPHPGGSTEAFF. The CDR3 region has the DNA TGTGCCAGCAGCCCCCACCCCGGGGGGTCCACTGAAGCTTTCTTT.

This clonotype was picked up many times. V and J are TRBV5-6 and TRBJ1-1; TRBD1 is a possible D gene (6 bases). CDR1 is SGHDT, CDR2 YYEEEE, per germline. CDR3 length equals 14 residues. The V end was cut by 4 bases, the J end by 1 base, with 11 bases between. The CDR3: CASSPPGENTEAFF. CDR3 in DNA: TGTGCCAGCAGCCCACCAGGGGAGAACACTGAAGCTTTCTTT.

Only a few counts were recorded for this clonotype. The CDR3 DNA follows: TGCAGTGCTAGAGATCCCTCTAGCATTAAAGAGACCCAGTACTTC. Protein product: CSARDPSSIKETQYF. The genes are TRBV20-1 and TRBJ2-5, with D possibly matching TRBD2 (5 bases). The germline CDR1 and CDR2 sequences are DFQATT and SNEGSKA (reference sequence). V dropped 0 bases and J dropped 3 bases, with 14 bases sitting between them. This CDR3 has 15 residues.

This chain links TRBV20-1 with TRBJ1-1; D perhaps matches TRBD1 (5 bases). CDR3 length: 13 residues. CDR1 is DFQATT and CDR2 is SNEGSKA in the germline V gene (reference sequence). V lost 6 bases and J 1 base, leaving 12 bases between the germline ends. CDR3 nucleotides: TGCAGTGCCGAACATACAGGGAACACTGAAGCTTTCTTT. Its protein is CSAEHTGNTEAFF.